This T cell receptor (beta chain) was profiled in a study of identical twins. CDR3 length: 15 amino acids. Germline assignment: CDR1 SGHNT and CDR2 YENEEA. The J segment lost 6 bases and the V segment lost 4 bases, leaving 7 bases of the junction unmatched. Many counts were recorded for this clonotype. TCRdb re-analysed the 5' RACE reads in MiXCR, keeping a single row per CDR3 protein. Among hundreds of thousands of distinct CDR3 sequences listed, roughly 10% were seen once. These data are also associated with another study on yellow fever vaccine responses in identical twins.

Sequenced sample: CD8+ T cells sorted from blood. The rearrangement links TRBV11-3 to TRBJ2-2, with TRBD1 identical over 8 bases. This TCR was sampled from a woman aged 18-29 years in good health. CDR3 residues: CASSSRTGSAGELFF. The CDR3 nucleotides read TGTGCCAGCAGCTCGCGGACAGGGTCCGCCGGGGAGCTGTTTTTT. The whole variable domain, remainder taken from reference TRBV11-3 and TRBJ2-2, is EAGVVQSPRYKIIEKKQPVAFWCNPISGHNTLYWYLQNLGQGPELLIRYENEEAVDDSQLPKDRFSAERLKGVDSTLKIQPAELGDSAVYLCASSSRTGSAGELFFGEGSRLTVL.